Listed below are T cell receptor beta chains from one sample, sequenced in a study of identical twins. TCRdb passed the 5' RACE reads through MiXCR, listing each CDR3 protein once. In the table there are 450,000 or so distinct CDR3 sequences, 20% to 25% of which are singletons. The same sample was also studied in work on T cells expressing NK-cell markers.

Material: CD4+ T cells sorted from blood. These receptor sequences come from a woman aged 18 to 35 in good health. The conserved cysteine and the conserved F or W are not part of the CDR3 here. The D gene is left open where the match is weak. The size entry is marked missing in some rows and otherwise reads once, few, many or a size class.

TRBD1	TRBV7-2	.	TRBJ1-2	ASSTATGGANGYT
TRBD1	TRBV5-1	.	TRBJ2-5	ASSGRDSQETQY
TRBD1	TRBV7-9	.	TRBJ2-4	ASSLYRGTKNIQY
.	TRBV6-1	.	TRBJ2-3	ASRSSGALSTDTQY
.	TRBV7-2	few	TRBJ2-3	ASSPTGYTDTQY
.	TRBV5-1	.	TRBJ2-7	ASSTTGLELY
.	TRBV15	.	TRBJ1-1	ATSAQKQGTEAF
.	TRBV20-1	few	TRBJ2-5	SAGWALETQY
.	TRBV5-1	few	TRBJ1-2	ASTGDPGPLSRYT
.	TRBV12-3/TRBV12-4	many	TRBJ1-1	ASSRGGTEAF
TRBD2	TRBV29-1	.	TRBJ2-5	SGAGGVLQTQY
TRBD2	TRBV12-3/TRBV12-4	.	TRBJ2-1	ASLERGYNEQF
TRBD2	TRBV10-3	.	TRBJ2-3	AISELTSGRAEDTQY
TRBD2	TRBV5-5	many	TRBJ2-1	ASSFRTSVEQF
.	TRBV20-1	.	TRBJ2-3	SASPVLISTDTQY
.	TRBV6-1	.	TRBJ2-1	ATQRVSYNEQF
.	TRBV6-5	.	TRBJ1-1	ASSYLGGDTEAF
TRBD2	TRBV10-1	.	TRBJ2-1	ASSESLAGLSYNEQF
.	TRBV9	.	TRBJ1-1	ASSGDDGGWWNTEAF
TRBD1	TRBV9	.	TRBJ2-7	ASNRDSGFNEQY
.	TRBV20-1	few	TRBJ1-1	SAKPGGPEAF
.	TRBV10-3	few	TRBJ2-3	AISVGPPSGSTDTQY
.	TRBV7-9	.	TRBJ2-1	ASSLSFRLHEQF
TRBD2	TRBV20-1	few	TRBJ2-3	SARNWASGSTDTQY
.	TRBV20-1	few	TRBJ2-3	SARAGPDTQY
TRBD1	TRBV20-1	few	TRBJ2-5	SASGRDSQETQY
.	TRBV7-3	few	TRBJ2-7	ASSLQGGGYEQY
.	TRBV4-2	.	TRBJ2-1	ASSQVSSARHEQF
TRBD2	TRBV19	.	TRBJ2-3	ASSVTSSGGLEDTQY
TRBD2	TRBV7-6	few	TRBJ2-1	ASSSEAGISYNEQF
TRBD1	TRBV7-2	.	TRBJ2-6	ATKLTGAGANVLT
.	TRBV25-1	few	TRBJ1-1	ASSEGGRVAF
TRBD1	TRBV20-1	.	TRBJ2-2	SAYTRDSTGELF
.	TRBV19	few	TRBJ1-5	ASGESNQPQH
TRBD2	TRBV12-3/TRBV12-4	few	TRBJ2-7	ASSFGLAGNTYEQY
.	TRBV19	few	TRBJ2-6	ASSAKRANVLT
TRBD2	TRBV20-1	many	TRBJ2-7	SARDVLAGQWEQY
.	TRBV5-6	.	TRBJ2-7	ASSRRTFPRGEQY
.	TRBV30	few	TRBJ2-1	AWSVLRRVEQF
.	TRBV12-2	.	TRBJ2-5	ASRLVPVTQETQY
TRBD2	TRBV28	.	TRBJ2-2	ASREREIGELF
.	TRBV10-1	.	TRBJ2-1	ASSEVGGMSYNEQF
.	TRBV11-2	few	TRBJ2-1	ASSLELYNEQF
.	TRBV3-1	few	TRBJ1-2	ASSPTVLSYGYT
TRBD1	TRBV7-7	few	TRBJ2-7	ASSSRQGTEQY
TRBD1	TRBV2	few	TRBJ2-7	ASDPGQGVIEQY
.	TRBV25-1	few	TRBJ1-2	ASSALGGGDYGYT
.	TRBV5-1	few	TRBJ2-7	ASTQGGSYEQY